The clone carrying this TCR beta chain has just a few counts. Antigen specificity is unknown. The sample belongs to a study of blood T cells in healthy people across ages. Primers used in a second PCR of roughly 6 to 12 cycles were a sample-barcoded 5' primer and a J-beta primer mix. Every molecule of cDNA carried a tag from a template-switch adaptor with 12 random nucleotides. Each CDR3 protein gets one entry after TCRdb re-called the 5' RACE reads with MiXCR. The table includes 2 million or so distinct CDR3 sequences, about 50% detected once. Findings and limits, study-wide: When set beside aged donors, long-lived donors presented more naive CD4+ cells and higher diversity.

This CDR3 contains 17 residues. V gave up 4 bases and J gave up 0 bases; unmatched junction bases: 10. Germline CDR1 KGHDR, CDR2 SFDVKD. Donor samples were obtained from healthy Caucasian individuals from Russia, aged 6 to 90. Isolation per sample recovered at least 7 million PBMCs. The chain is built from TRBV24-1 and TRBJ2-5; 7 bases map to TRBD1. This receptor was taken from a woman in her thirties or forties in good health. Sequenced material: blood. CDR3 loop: CATSDRRSDRYQETQYF. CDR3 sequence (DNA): TGTGCCACCAGTGACCGCCGGTCGGACAGGTACCAAGAGACCCAGTACTTC.